The present TCR beta chain was sequenced within a study of T cell responses to AZD1222 COVID-19 vaccine. At the level of the study: Second doses that came at about 4 or about 12 weeks were put together. Study conclusions and caveats: Close to half of all spike-specific TCRs reportedly target regions of the variants that are unmutated. Repertoire collection took place solely once the T cell response had peaked. There were vaccine-associated CD4 TCRs across spike, dominant at 160-218 and 743-854.

V gave up 4 bases and J gave up 3 bases; unmatched junction bases: 11. CDR1 and CDR2 (germline): SQVTM, ANQGSEA. CDR3 length: 15 amino acids. Comment on this clone: As yet, its antigen is unknown.

The protocol was immunoSEQ multiplex PCR, while the TCRdb copy is restricted to in-frame clones and leaves out a portion. In the table there are some 170,000 clones, 70% to 90% of which are singletons. The receptor's source is an adult in good health. The chain employs TRBV29-1 and TRBJ1-1, with TRBD1 matching over 7 bases. Sequenced material: peripheral blood, taken on day 0 of AZD1222 vaccination. CDR3 residues: CSVVGSGRGYTEAFF. In DNA form, the CDR3 reads TGCAGCGTTGTGGGGTCGGGCAGGGGGTACACTGAAGCTTTCTTT.